These T cell receptor beta chains were read from a single sample in a study of blood T cell repertoires in COVID-19. Profiled with immunoSEQ multiplex PCR; TCRdb holds only in-frame clones, not every one. The profile shows some 120,000 clones, around four fifths of them singletons. The specimen sequenced was peripheral blood. Every receptor here comes from a woman in her 70s with acute or convalescent COVID-19. Both conserved end residues are trimmed from each CDR3. Fields, in order: V gene, J gene, CDR3 length, CDR3 protein.

TRBV6-5	TRBJ1-1	10	ASRPPGTEAF
TRBV5-1	TRBJ1-1	11	ASSLGGVPEAF
TRBV18	TRBJ1-5	14	ASSPGQPSSNQPQH
TRBV9	TRBJ2-7	11	ASSAAGGAKQY
TRBV28	TRBJ1-5	11	ASRQGYNQPQH
TRBV30	TRBJ1-5	12	AWSNGGSNQPQH
TRBV7-8	TRBJ2-2	14	ASSLDRGRNTGELF
TRBV5-4	TRBJ1-1	13	ASSLVPGWNTEAF
TRBV19	TRBJ2-5	14	ASSFQAGSFQETQY
TRBV6-5	TRBJ1-1	11	ASSYDTEVEAF
TRBV5-6	TRBJ2-3	12	ATSAWVGAETQY
TRBV2	TRBJ1-2	10	ASSEAEGAYT
TRBV19	TRBJ1-1	9	ASTGALEAF
TRBV3-1/TRBV3-2	TRBJ2-7	11	ASRRSTGDEQY
TRBV7-2	TRBJ2-1	14	ASSLAAGGDFYEQF
TRBV30	TRBJ1-2	10	AWSTGSYGYT
TRBV2	TRBJ1-1	11	ASSVDRIIEAF
TRBV19	TRBJ1-2	11	ASPFTGDYGYT
TRBV2	TRBJ2-7	9	ASTSSQEQY
TRBV5-4	TRBJ1-1	10	ASEGSGVEAF
TRBV7-3	TRBJ2-7	13	ASSLGDRPSYEQY
TRBV5-1	TRBJ2-1	13	ASSPNTGGYNEQF
TRBV3-1/TRBV3-2	TRBJ2-5	13	ASSQAAGRQETQY
TRBV7-9	TRBJ2-2	12	ASSRQGASGELF
TRBV7-9	TRBJ1-5	12	ASSLGGGNQPQH
TRBV28	TRBJ1-1	14	ASSFLATGRSTEAF
TRBV29-1	TRBJ2-1	12	SMGGRSSYNEQF
TRBV19	TRBJ2-1	12	ASSRTGGYNEQF
TRBV19	TRBJ2-3	10	ASSLDRDTQY
TRBV10-3	TRBJ1-4	12	AISEGGGDEKLF
TRBV3-1/TRBV3-2	TRBJ1-1	12	ASSQVSRNTEAF
TRBV5-4	TRBJ2-6	16	ASSFGMQGPSGANVLT